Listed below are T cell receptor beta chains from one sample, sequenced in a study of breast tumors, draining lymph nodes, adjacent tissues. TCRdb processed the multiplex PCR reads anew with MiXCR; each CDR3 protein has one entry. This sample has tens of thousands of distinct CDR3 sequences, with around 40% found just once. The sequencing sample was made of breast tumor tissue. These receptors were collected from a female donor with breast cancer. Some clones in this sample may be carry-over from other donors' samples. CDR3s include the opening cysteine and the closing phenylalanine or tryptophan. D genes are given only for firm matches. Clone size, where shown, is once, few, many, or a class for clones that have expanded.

DNA: TGTGCCAGCAGCTTATCTCAGGGAGAGGCCCAATACTTC
CDR3: CASSLSQGEAQYF
D: -
J: TRBJ2-5
V: TRBV7-9
size: -

DNA: TGTGCCAGCAATAACTGGGGGGACGGAAACACCATATATTTT
CDR3: CASNNWGDGNTIYF
D: -
J: TRBJ1-3
V: TRBV28
size: -

DNA: TGCAGTGCTGCCCCCGGACGGACAGGGAGGGGCTACACCTTC
CDR3: CSAAPGRTGRGYTF
D: TRBD1
J: TRBJ1-2
V: TRBV20-1
size: once

DNA: TGTGCCAGCAGCCCGGACAGGAGTAACTATGGCTACACCTTC
CDR3: CASSPDRSNYGYTF
D: TRBD1
J: TRBJ1-2
V: TRBV6-6
size: -

DNA: TGTGCCAGCAGCTTGAATCAGCACAATTCACTCCTCCACTTT
CDR3: CASSLNQHNSLLHF
D: -
J: TRBJ1-6
V: TRBV5-4
size: -

DNA: TGCGCCAGCAGCGAGACTGCAATTGGACTAGCGTGGGAGCAGTTCTTC
CDR3: CASSETAIGLAWEQFF
D: TRBD2
J: TRBJ2-1
V: TRBV5-1
size: -

DNA: TGCGCCAGCAGCTCGGCTAGCGGGACCCACAATGAGCAGTTCTTC
CDR3: CASSSASGTHNEQFF
D: TRBD2
J: TRBJ2-1
V: TRBV5-1
size: -

DNA: TGTGCCAGCAGCACGGGACTGGGAACAGAGACCCAGTACTTC
CDR3: CASSTGLGTETQYF
D: -
J: TRBJ2-5
V: TRBV9
size: -

DNA: TGTGCCAGCAGTTGGAGTGGTCGACAGGGGGCTGAAGCTTTCTTT
CDR3: CASSWSGRQGAEAFF
D: TRBD1
J: TRBJ1-1
V: TRBV6-2/TRBV6-3
size: -

DNA: TGTGCCTGGAGTTCTGGAAACACCATATATTTT
CDR3: CAWSSGNTIYF
D: -
J: TRBJ1-3
V: TRBV30
size: many

DNA: TGTGCCAGCAGCGCCGACATCAATGAGCAGTTCTTC
CDR3: CASSADINEQFF
D: -
J: TRBJ2-1
V: TRBV7-9
size: many

DNA: TGTGCCATCAGCGACCTCGATGATAGCTATGGCTACACCTTC
CDR3: CAISDLDDSYGYTF
D: -
J: TRBJ1-2
V: TRBV10-3
size: -

DNA: TGTGCCAGCAGCTCTCAAGGGACTGGCGGTAGCCTCTACAGTGAGCAGTTCTTC
CDR3: CASSSQGTGGSLYSEQFF
D: -
J: TRBJ2-1
V: TRBV7-3
size: -

DNA: TGCGCCAGCAGCCAAGATCCAGTCGGACAGGCGGGTTATGAAGCTTTCTTT
CDR3: CASSQDPVGQAGYEAFF
D: TRBD1
J: TRBJ1-1
V: TRBV4-1
size: -

DNA: TGTGCCAGTACAACTAGGCCCCAAAGAGCAGATTCGCAGTATTTT
CDR3: CASTTRPQRADSQYF
D: -
J: TRBJ2-3
V: TRBV19
size: -

DNA: TGTGCCACCAGTGATCAACGAGACAGGGCTGGAAATGGCTACACCTTC
CDR3: CATSDQRDRAGNGYTF
D: TRBD1
J: TRBJ1-2
V: TRBV24-1
size: many

DNA: TGTGCCAGTAGTAAGGTCAGCTCTGGAAACACCATATATTTT
CDR3: CASSKVSSGNTIYF
D: -
J: TRBJ1-3
V: TRBV19
size: -

DNA: TGTGCCAGCAGAGGGGGACAGGGAGAAGAGACCCAGTACTTC
CDR3: CASRGGQGEETQYF
D: TRBD1
J: TRBJ2-5
V: TRBV2
size: many

DNA: TGTGCCAGCAGCCAAGGCGGGCGGTACCAAGAGACCCAGTACTTC
CDR3: CASSQGGRYQETQYF
D: -
J: TRBJ2-5
V: TRBV4-2
size: -

DNA: -
CDR3: CASSFYICSAEPPGLHSYEQYF
D: -
J: TRBJ2-7
V: TRBV5-1
size: -

DNA: TGTGCCAGTAGTACATCCGGGACAGGGACCCAGTACTTC
CDR3: CASSTSGTGTQYF
D: TRBD1
J: TRBJ2-5
V: TRBV19
size: once

DNA: TGTGCCACCAGTGGGGGGGACAGGGGACCTGGGGCCAACGTCCTGACTTTC
CDR3: CATSGGDRGPGANVLTF
D: TRBD1
J: TRBJ2-6
V: TRBV24-1
size: many

DNA: TGTGCCACCGGATCCGGGGGACAGGGAAGTGGGCCCCAGCATTTT
CDR3: CATGSGGQGSGPQHF
D: TRBD1
J: TRBJ1-5
V: TRBV24-1
size: many

DNA: TGTGCCTGGACCGCCCGGGACAGGGTCTACGAGCAGTACTTC
CDR3: CAWTARDRVYEQYF
D: TRBD1
J: TRBJ2-7
V: TRBV30
size: few

DNA: TGTGCCAGTAGTCCCGGGAAGGGCGAGCAGTACTTC
CDR3: CASSPGKGEQYF
D: -
J: TRBJ2-7
V: TRBV19
size: -

DNA: TGTGCCAGCAGCTTAGCGCGGGGACAGGGGTCGGAGACCCAGTACTTC
CDR3: CASSLARGQGSETQYF
D: TRBD1
J: TRBJ2-5
V: TRBV7-7
size: many

DNA: TGCAGCGTTGAAGGGACAGGCAATGAGCAGTTCTTC
CDR3: CSVEGTGNEQFF
D: TRBD1
J: TRBJ2-1
V: TRBV29-1
size: many

DNA: TGCAGCGCCGAGTCGCTTCAGGGGGGCCGAGAGACCCAGTACTTC
CDR3: CSAESLQGGRETQYF
D: -
J: TRBJ2-5
V: TRBV29-1
size: many

DNA: TGTGCCAGCAGCCTGAGCGGGAGGGTTTCACGCGAGCAGTACTTC
CDR3: CASSLSGRVSREQYF
D: TRBD2
J: TRBJ2-7
V: TRBV7-2
size: many

DNA: TGTGCCAGCAGCTTAGCTGCGACAGGGCTGGGGGAGACCCAGTACTTC
CDR3: CASSLAATGLGETQYF
D: TRBD1
J: TRBJ2-5
V: TRBV11-2
size: many

DNA: TGTGCCAGCAGTCCCCGCAGAGGGGGGGATACGCAGTATTTT
CDR3: CASSPRRGGDTQYF
D: -
J: TRBJ2-3
V: TRBV6-2/TRBV6-3
size: many

DNA: TGCGCCAGCGGCCGACGAACGACGGGAGGCTACGAGCAGTACTTC
CDR3: CASGRRTTGGYEQYF
D: TRBD2
J: TRBJ2-7
V: TRBV4-3
size: -

DNA: TGTGCCAGCACTTTAGTAATGGGCTATGGCTACACCTTC
CDR3: CASTLVMGYGYTF
D: -
J: TRBJ1-2
V: TRBV12-3/TRBV12-4
size: -

DNA: TGTGCCAGCAGCGTAGGCCCGGGCGACGAGCAGTACTTC
CDR3: CASSVGPGDEQYF
D: -
J: TRBJ2-7
V: TRBV9
size: -

DNA: TGTGCCAGCAGTCCGCGAGACAGCCCCTACTATGGCTACACCTTC
CDR3: CASSPRDSPYYGYTF
D: -
J: TRBJ1-2
V: TRBV28
size: many

DNA: TGTGCCAGCTCCGTACTAGCGGGATCGAACACCGGGGAGCTGTTTTTT
CDR3: CASSVLAGSNTGELFF
D: TRBD2
J: TRBJ2-2
V: TRBV6-1
size: -

DNA: TGTGCCAGCAGCCCGGGACAGGGGAAGGGTGAAAAACTGTTTTTT
CDR3: CASSPGQGKGEKLFF
D: TRBD1
J: TRBJ1-4
V: TRBV5-4
size: -

DNA: -
CDR3: CASSPGLAVLRAVLRAGQPQHF
D: -
J: TRBJ1-5
V: TRBV2
size: -

DNA: TGTGTCAGCAGCCGACAGGGAACTAATGAAAAACTGCTTTTT
CDR3: CVSSRQGTNEKLLF
D: TRBD1
J: TRBJ1-4
V: TRBV5-4
size: -

DNA: TGTGCCTGGTGTTTGTTTAGCGGGAGTTTTTCCTACGAGCAGTACTTC
CDR3: CAWCLFSGSFSYEQYF
D: TRBD2
J: TRBJ2-7
V: TRBV30
size: many

DNA: TGTGCCAGCAGCTTGGTTCGAGGGGGCGAGTATGGCTACACCTTC
CDR3: CASSLVRGGEYGYTF
D: TRBD1
J: TRBJ1-2
V: TRBV5-6
size: many

DNA: TGCGCCAGCAGTCGCGCACTAGCGGGAGGTCCCAATGAGCAGTATTTT
CDR3: CASSRALAGGPNEQYF
D: TRBD2
J: TRBJ2-3
V: TRBV5-1
size: few

DNA: TGTGCCAGCAGCTTTAGCGGGAGAGTTGACAATGAGCAGTTCTTC
CDR3: CASSFSGRVDNEQFF
D: TRBD2
J: TRBJ2-1
V: TRBV7-2
size: many

DNA: TGTGCCAGCACCCTAGGGGGGACAGGTTCGGATTCACCCCTCCACTTT
CDR3: CASTLGGTGSDSPLHF
D: TRBD1
J: TRBJ1-6
V: TRBV7-8
size: few

DNA: TGTGCCAGCAGCTATGGGACACCCTCCGAGCAGTACTTC
CDR3: CASSYGTPSEQYF
D: -
J: TRBJ2-7
V: TRBV11-2
size: -

DNA: TGTGCCAGCAGTCACCGGGCGGGGGCTTCGCCCCTCCACTTT
CDR3: CASSHRAGASPLHF
D: -
J: TRBJ1-6
V: TRBV6-1
size: few

DNA: TGTGCCAGCAGCCCCGTCACCACAGATACGCAGTATTTT
CDR3: CASSPVTTDTQYF
D: -
J: TRBJ2-3
V: TRBV9
size: many

DNA: TGTGCCAGCAGCGAAACAACAGGGGGATGGGCTGAAGCTTTCTTT
CDR3: CASSETTGGWAEAFF
D: TRBD1
J: TRBJ1-1
V: TRBV7-6
size: many

DNA: TGTGCCAGCAACCAACAGGGGTGGATCTACGAGCAGTACTTC
CDR3: CASNQQGWIYEQYF
D: TRBD1
J: TRBJ2-7
V: TRBV2
size: many

DNA: TGCAGCGTCATAACAGGGGGCAGGACAGATACGCAGTATTTT
CDR3: CSVITGGRTDTQYF
D: TRBD1
J: TRBJ2-3
V: TRBV29-1
size: -

DNA: TGTGCCAGCAGCCAGTTTAGCGGGGCTAGCTCCTATGGGCAGTACTTC
CDR3: CASSQFSGASSYGQYF
D: TRBD2
J: TRBJ2-7
V: TRBV4-2
size: -

DNA: TGTGCCAGCAGCCTCCTTTCAGGGGCGGCTCCACCCCTCCACTTT
CDR3: CASSLLSGAAPPLHF
D: -
J: TRBJ1-6
V: TRBV7-8
size: large

DNA: TGTGCCAGCAGCTTAACAGGGAACGGCAATCAGCCCCAGCATTTT
CDR3: CASSLTGNGNQPQHF
D: -
J: TRBJ1-5
V: TRBV7-8
size: -

DNA: TGTGCCAGCAGCGTAGTCACTAGCGGCCCGACGGAGCAGTTCTTC
CDR3: CASSVVTSGPTEQFF
D: TRBD2
J: TRBJ2-1
V: TRBV9
size: many

DNA: TGTGCCAGCAGTTTACAGGGGGCCCCCTATGGCTACACCTTC
CDR3: CASSLQGAPYGYTF
D: TRBD1
J: TRBJ1-2
V: TRBV12-3/TRBV12-4
size: many

DNA: TGCGCCAGCAGCAGGGACTTAGCGAACACCGGGGAGCTGTTTTTT
CDR3: CASSRDLANTGELFF
D: -
J: TRBJ2-2
V: TRBV5-1
size: many

DNA: TGTGCCAGTAGTGAAGCGGGACCGCCCTTCGGAGATACGCAGTATTTT
CDR3: CASSEAGPPFGDTQYF
D: TRBD2
J: TRBJ2-3
V: TRBV19
size: -

DNA: TGCAGCGTTGGAGGGACAGGGGTGACAGAGACCCAGTACTTC
CDR3: CSVGGTGVTETQYF
D: TRBD1
J: TRBJ2-5
V: TRBV29-1
size: many

DNA: TGTGCCAGCAGTGAAACCGGGACAGGGACCACAGATACGCAGTATTTT
CDR3: CASSETGTGTTDTQYF
D: TRBD1
J: TRBJ2-3
V: TRBV6-1
size: many

DNA: TGTGCCAGCACCCCCGTGAACTCGGGCAATGAGCAGTTCTTC
CDR3: CASTPVNSGNEQFF
D: -
J: TRBJ2-1
V: TRBV6-2/TRBV6-3
size: -